The 6 T cell receptor beta chains in this list originate from one sample, sequenced in a study of regulatory dendritic cells for organ transplantation. TCRdb's copy holds only in-frame clones and misses some; the assay was immunoSEQ multiplex PCR. This sample has under 40,000 clones, with about nine tenths found just once. What was sequenced was naive CD8+ T cells from blood. The subset is: CD45RA+ naive T cells. These receptors were obtained from a human donor in good health.

The rearrangement joins TRBV9 to TRBJ2-1; 7 bases fit TRBD1. This CDR3 contains 12 residues. V dropped 0 bases and J dropped 10; count of bases not matched to a gene: 1. Germline CDR1 reads SGDLS; CDR2 reads YYNGEE. The CDR3 DNA reads TGTGCCAGCAGCGTAGCGACAGGGGAGCAGTTCTTC. Translation: CASSVATGEQFF.

The rearrangement joins TRBV6-5 to TRBJ2-1; 10 positions match TRBD2. CDR3 length: 16 residues. In germline, CDR1 is MNHEY, CDR2 SVGAGI. V trimming: 0 bases; J trimming: 7 bases; junction bases outside the gene matches: 6. This chain's CDR3 is CASSYSTSGWGNEQFF. The CDR3 DNA sequence: TGTGCCAGCAGTTACTCGACTAGCGGGTGGGGGAATGAGCAGTTCTTC.

This clone has only one observation. V is TRBV27 and J is TRBJ2-1; tentatively, D is TRBD2 (6 bases). V was shortened by 5 bases and J by 6 bases, with 14 bases between the two germline ends. CDR1 and CDR2 (germline): MNHEY, SMNVEV (reference sequence). The CDR3 extends over 14 amino acids. DNA for the CDR3: TGTGCCAGCAGTGTAGGACTACATCGCAATGAGCAGTTCTTC. Its translation: CASSVGLHRNEQFF.

In this sample, this clone turned up once. CDR3 sequence (DNA): TGTGCCAGCAGCTTATCCCCGGACAGAGAAGCTTTCTTT. Translating it yields CASSLSPDREAFF. The chain carries TRBV7-6 and TRBJ1-1; TRBD1 might be the D (6 bases). The CDR3 has 13 amino acids. Germline V gene data show CDR1 as SGHVS and CDR2 as FNYEAQ. V lost 2 bases and J 8 bases, leaving 12 bases between the germline ends.

The V gene is TRBV30, the J gene TRBJ1-2; tentative D call: TRBD1 (5 bases). Trimming removed 2 bases at V and 5 bases at J, with 15 bases between. Looked up from germline, CDR1 is GTSNPN and CDR2 is SVGIG (reference sequence). The CDR3 is 14 residues long. The CDR3 sequence is CAWSPGTPRYGYTF. Written as DNA, the CDR3 is TGTGCCTGGAGTCCTGGGACTCCTCGGTATGGCTACACCTTC. Full variable domain (outside the CDR3, taken from reference TRBV30 and TRBJ1-2): SQTIHQWPATLVQPVGSPLSLECTVEGTSNPNLYWYRQAAGRGLQLLFYSVGIGQISSEVPQNLSASRPQDRQFILSSKKLLLSDSGFYLCAWSPGTPRYGYTFGSGTRLTVV.

The CDR3 sequence is CASSLKTPPLNTEAFF. DNA of the CDR3: TGTGCCAGCAGCTTAAAGACGCCACCCTTGAACACTGAAGCTTTCTTT. This chain uses TRBV7-6 with TRBJ1-1; D not certain. CDR1 is SGHVS and CDR2 is FNYEAQ in the germline V gene. Between the trimmed V and J ends, which lost 2 bases and 0 bases, there was a span of 13 bases. The CDR3 consists of 16 residues.